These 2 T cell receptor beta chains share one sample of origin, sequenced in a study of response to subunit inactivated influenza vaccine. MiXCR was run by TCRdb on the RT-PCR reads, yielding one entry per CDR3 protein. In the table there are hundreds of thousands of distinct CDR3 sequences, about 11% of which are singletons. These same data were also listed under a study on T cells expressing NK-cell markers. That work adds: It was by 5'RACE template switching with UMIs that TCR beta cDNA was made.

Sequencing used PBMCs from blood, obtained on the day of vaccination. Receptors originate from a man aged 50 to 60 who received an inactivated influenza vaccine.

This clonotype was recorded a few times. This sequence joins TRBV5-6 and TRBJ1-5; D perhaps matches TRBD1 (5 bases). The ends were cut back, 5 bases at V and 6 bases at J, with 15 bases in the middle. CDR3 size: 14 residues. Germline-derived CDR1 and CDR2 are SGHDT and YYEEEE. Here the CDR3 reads CASSLGPGSQPQHF. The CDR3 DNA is TGTGCCAGCAGTCTGGGGCCGGGGAGTCAGCCCCAGCATTTT.

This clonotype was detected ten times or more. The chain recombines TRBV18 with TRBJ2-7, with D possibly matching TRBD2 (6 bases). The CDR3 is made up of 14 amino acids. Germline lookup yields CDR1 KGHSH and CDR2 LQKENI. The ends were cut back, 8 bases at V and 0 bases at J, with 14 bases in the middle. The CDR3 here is CASSPQGLSYEQYF. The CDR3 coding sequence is TGTGCCAGCAGTCCCCAGGGACTCTCCTACGAGCAGTACTTC.